Each of the 5 T cell receptor beta chains below was sequenced from the same sample in a study of cytomegalovirus exposure and HLA in healthy donors (dated by TCRdb to 2016 to 2017). Library method: the immunoSEQ multiplex PCR assay. The multiplex PCR relied on a mix of 60 forward primers for TCR Vbeta segments and 13 reverse primers for TCR Jbeta segments. Here the immuneACCESS table is served through TCRdb, limited to in-frame sequences with V and J called. Missing clones are a known gap in these copies; in checked studies unresolved V genes cover under half, and the rest lacks a known reason. The sample profile shows about 110,000 clones; roughly 80% of them were found once. The biggest ten clones account for around 6.9% of the sample. The sample consisted of PBMCs. The source is a man younger than 40 in good health and CMV-seropositive.

This clone was observed a single time. The V call is TRBV28, the J call TRBJ2-2; D possibly corresponds to TRBD1 (5 bases). CDR1 and CDR2 (germline): MDHEN, SYDVKM. CDR3 length equals 15 residues. Trimming pared 6 bases from V and 4 bases from J, leaving 15 bases between. CDR3 DNA sequence: TGTGCCAGCAGCCGCACGACAGAAAGCACCGGGGAGCTGTTTTTT. Translation: CASSRTTESTGELFF.

There are a few counts of this clone. The rearrangement joins TRBV7-2 to TRBJ2-3, with 8 bases lining up with TRBD2. This CDR3 region has 16 residues. The junction had 8 bases not matched to a gene; V was cut back by 2 bases and J by 4 bases. CDR1 is SGHTA, CDR2 FQGNSA, per germline. The DNA of the CDR3 is TGTGCCAGCAGCTTAATCCGGGGGGGCAACTCAGATACGCAGTATTTT. Its protein product is CASSLIRGGNSDTQYF.

J is TRBJ2-3 and V is TRBV7-2; weak D call: TRBD2 (6 bases). The germline V gene encodes CDR1 SGHTA and CDR2 FQGNSA. The CDR3 contains 13 residues. V lost 5 bases and J lost 8, with 14 bases in between. DNA for the CDR3: TGTGCCAGCAGCCCCCCCTCCGGGGGTACGCAGTATTTT. Its translation: CASSPPSGGTQYF.

This clone was seen a handful of times. V and J are TRBV6-6 and TRBJ2-5; D gene uncertain. Germline CDR1 is MNHNY and CDR2 is SVGAGI (reference sequence). This CDR3 has 11 residues. V dropped 6 bases and J dropped 2 bases, with 4 bases sitting between them. The CDR3 is CASSPQETQYF. CDR3 nucleotide sequence: TGTGCCAGCAGCCCACAAGAGACCCAGTACTTC.

In this sample, this clone turned up once. This chain links TRBV11-2 with TRBJ2-1, with TRBD2 identical over 16 bases. The CDR3 runs to 18 residues. The V and J ends lost 4 bases and 3 bases, in that order; junction bases with no gene match: 6. Germline V gives CDR1 SGHAT, CDR2 FQNNGV. Here the CDR3 reads CASSWGLAGGRIYNEQFF. As DNA, the CDR3 is TGTGCCAGCAGCTGGGGACTAGCGGGGGGGCGGATCTACAATGAGCAGTTCTTC.